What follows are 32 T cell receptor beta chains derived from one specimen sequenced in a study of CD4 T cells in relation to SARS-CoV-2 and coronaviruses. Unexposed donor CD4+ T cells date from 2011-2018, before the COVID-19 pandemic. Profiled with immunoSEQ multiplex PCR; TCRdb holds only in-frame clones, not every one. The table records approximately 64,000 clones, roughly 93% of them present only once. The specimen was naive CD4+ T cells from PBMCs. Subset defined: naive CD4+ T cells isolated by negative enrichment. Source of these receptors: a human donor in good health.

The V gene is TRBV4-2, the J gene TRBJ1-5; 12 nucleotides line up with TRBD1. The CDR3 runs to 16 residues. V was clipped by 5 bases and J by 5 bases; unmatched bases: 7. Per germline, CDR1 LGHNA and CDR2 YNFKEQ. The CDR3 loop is CASSFGTGGADQPQHF. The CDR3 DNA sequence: TGTGCCAGCAGCTTCGGGACAGGGGGCGCGGATCAGCCCCAGCATTTT.

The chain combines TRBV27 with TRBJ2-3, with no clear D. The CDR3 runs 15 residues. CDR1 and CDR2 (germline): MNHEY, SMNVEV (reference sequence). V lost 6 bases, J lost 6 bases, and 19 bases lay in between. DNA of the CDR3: TGTGCCAGCAGACGACCCTTTCACGGGTACGATACGCAGTATTTT. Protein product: CASRRPFHGYDTQYF.

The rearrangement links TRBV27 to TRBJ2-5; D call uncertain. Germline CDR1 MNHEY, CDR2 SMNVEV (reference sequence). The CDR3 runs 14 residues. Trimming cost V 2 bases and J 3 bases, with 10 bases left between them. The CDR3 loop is CASSLTSLKETQYF. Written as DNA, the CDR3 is TGTGCCAGCAGTTTAACAAGTCTAAAAGAGACCCAGTACTTC.

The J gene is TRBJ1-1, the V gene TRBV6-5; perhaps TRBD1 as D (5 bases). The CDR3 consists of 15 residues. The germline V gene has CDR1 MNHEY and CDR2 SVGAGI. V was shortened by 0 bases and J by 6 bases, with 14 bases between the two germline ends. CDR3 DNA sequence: TGTGCCAGCAGTTACTCTTTCGCAGGGTTGGCTGAAGCTTTCTTT. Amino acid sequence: CASSYSFAGLAEAFF.

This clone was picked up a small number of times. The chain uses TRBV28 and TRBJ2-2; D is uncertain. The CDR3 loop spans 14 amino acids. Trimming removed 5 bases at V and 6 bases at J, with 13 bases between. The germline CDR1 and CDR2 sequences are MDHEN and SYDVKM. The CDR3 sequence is CASSPPPVPGELFF. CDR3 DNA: TGTGCCAGCAGTCCTCCCCCGGTCCCCGGGGAGCTGTTTTTT.

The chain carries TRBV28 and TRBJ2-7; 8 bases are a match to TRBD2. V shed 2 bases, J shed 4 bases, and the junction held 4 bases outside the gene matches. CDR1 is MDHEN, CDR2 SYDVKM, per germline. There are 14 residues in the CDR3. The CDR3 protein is CASSLEGGRYEQYF. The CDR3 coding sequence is TGTGCCAGCAGTTTAGAGGGCGGGAGGTACGAGCAGTACTTC.

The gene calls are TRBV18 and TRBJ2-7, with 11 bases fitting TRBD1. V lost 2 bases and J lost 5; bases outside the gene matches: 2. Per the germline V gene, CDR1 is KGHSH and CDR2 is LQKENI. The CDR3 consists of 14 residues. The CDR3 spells CASSPRTGGDEQYF. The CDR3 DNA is TGTGCCAGCTCACCAAGGACAGGGGGCGACGAGCAGTACTTC.

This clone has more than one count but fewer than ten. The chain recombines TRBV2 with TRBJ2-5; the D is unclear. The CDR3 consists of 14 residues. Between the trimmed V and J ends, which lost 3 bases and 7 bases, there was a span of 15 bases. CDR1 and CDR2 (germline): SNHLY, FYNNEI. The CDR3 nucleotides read TGTGCCAGCAGTGATGGGCACCATAGGGCGACCCAGTACTTC. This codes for CASSDGHHRATQYF.

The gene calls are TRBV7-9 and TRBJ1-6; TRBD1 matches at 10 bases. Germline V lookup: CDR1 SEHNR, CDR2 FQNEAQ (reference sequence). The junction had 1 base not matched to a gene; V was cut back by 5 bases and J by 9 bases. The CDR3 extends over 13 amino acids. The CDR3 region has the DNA TGTGCCAGCAGCCGGGACAGGGGTTCACCCCTCCACTTT. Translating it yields CASSRDRGSPLHF.

CDR3 loop: CASSFVGVEQFF. For the CDR3, the DNA is TGTGCCAGCAGTTTCGTCGGTGTTGAGCAGTTCTTC. The chain joins TRBV12-3 or TRBV12-4 to TRBJ2-1; D gene ambiguous. The CDR3 contains 12 residues. V lost 3 bases and J 9 bases, leaving 9 bases between the germline ends.

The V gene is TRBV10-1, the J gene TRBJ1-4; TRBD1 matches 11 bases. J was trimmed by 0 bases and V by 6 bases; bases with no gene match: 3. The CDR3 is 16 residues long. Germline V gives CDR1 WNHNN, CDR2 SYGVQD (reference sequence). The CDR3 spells CASSQGQGATNEKLFF. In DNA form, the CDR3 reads TGCGCCAGCAGCCAGGGACAGGGGGCAACTAATGAAAAACTGTTTTTT.

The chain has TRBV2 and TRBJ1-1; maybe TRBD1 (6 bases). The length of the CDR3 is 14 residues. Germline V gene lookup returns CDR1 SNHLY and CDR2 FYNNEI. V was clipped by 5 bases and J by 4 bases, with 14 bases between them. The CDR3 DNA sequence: TGTGCCAGCAGTCGGGGGCACGACGGCACTGAAGCTTTCTTT. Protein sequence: CASSRGHDGTEAFF. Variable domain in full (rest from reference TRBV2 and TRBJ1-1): EPEVTQTPSHQVTQMGQEVILRCVPISNHLYFYWYRQILGQKVEFLVSFYNNEISEKSEIFDDQFSVERPDGSNFTLKIRSTKLEDSAMYFCASSRGHDGTEAFFGQGTRLTVV.

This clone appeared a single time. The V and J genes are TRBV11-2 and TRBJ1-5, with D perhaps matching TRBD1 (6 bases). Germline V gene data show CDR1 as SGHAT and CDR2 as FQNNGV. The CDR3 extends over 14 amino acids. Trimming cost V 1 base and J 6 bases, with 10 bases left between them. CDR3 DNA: TGTGCCAGCAGCTTAGGAGGGGGTCGTCAGCCCCAGCATTTT. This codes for CASSLGGGRQPQHF. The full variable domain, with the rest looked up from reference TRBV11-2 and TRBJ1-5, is EAGVAQSPRYKIIEKRQSVAFWCNPISGHATLYWYQQILGQGPKLLIQFQNNGVVDDSQLPKDRFSAERLKGVDSTLKIQPAKLEDSAVYLCASSLGGGRQPQHFGDGTRLSIL.

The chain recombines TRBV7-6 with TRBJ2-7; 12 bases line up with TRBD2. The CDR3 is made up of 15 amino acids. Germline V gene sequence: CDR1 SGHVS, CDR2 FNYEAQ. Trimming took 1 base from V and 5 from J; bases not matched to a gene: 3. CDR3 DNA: TGTGCCAGCAGCTTAGGACTAGCGGGAGTCCACGAGCAGTACTTC. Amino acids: CASSLGLAGVHEQYF.

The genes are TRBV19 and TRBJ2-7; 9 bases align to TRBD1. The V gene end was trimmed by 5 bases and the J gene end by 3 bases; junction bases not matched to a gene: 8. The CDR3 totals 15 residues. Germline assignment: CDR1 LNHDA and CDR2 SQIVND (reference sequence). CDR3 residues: CASSDPGQGFYEQYF. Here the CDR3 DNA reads TGTGCCAGTAGTGACCCGGGACAGGGCTTCTACGAGCAGTACTTC.

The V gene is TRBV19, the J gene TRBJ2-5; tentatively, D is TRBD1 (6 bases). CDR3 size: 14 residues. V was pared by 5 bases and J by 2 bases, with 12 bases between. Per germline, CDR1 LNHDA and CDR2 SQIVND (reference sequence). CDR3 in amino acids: CASSATGKQETQYF. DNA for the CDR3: TGTGCCAGTAGTGCGACAGGCAAGCAAGAGACCCAGTACTTC.

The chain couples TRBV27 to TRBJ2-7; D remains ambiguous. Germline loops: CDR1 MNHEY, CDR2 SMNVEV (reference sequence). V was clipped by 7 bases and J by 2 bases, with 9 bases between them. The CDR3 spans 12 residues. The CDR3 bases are TGTGCCAGCAACATTTTTACCTACGAGCAGTACTTC. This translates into CASNIFTYEQYF.

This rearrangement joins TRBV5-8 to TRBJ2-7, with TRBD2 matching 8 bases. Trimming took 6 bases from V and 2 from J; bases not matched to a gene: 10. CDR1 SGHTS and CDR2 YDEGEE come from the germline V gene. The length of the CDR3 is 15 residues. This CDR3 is CASNGVGRVAYEQYF. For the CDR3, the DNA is TGTGCCAGCAACGGCGTCGGGAGGGTCGCCTACGAGCAGTACTTC.

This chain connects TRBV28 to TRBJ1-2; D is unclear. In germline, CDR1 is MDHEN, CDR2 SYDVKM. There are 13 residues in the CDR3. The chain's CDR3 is CAIWGSITYGYTF. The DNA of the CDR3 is TGTGCTATTTGGGGTAGTATAACCTATGGCTACACCTTC.

This chain's CDR3 is CASSNTLAGPVDTQYF. As DNA, the CDR3 is TGTGCCAGTAGTAACACCCTTGCGGGACCCGTGGATACGCAGTATTTT. V and J are TRBV19 and TRBJ2-3, with D maybe TRBD2 (6 bases). Between the trimmed V and J ends, which lost 4 bases and 6 bases, there was a span of 20 bases. This CDR3 comprises 16 residues. Per the germline V gene, CDR1 is LNHDA and CDR2 is SQIVND (reference sequence). Drawing the rest from reference TRBV19 and TRBJ2-3, the complete variable domain is DGGITQSPKYLFRKEGQNVTLSCEQNLNHDAMYWYRQDPGQGLRLIYYSQIVNDFQKGDIAEGYSVSREKKESFPLTVTSAQKNPTAFYLCASSNTLAGPVDTQYFGPGTRLTVL.

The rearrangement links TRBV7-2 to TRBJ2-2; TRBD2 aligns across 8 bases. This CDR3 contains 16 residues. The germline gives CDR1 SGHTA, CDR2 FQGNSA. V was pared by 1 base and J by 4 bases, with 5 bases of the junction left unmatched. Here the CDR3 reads CASSLGVGRVTGELFF. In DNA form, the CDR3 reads TGTGCCAGCAGCTTAGGGGTCGGGAGGGTCACCGGGGAGCTGTTTTTT.

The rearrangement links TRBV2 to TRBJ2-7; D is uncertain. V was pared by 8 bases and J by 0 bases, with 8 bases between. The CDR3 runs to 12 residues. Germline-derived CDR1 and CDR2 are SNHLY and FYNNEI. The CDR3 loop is CASGSSSYEQYF. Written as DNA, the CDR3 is TGTGCCAGCGGCTCCAGCTCCTACGAGCAGTACTTC.

CDR3 DNA: TGTGCCAGCAGCTCTTCGGGACTAGCGGATCAAGAGACCCAGTACTTC. As protein: CASSSSGLADQETQYF. The chain is built from TRBV11-2 and TRBJ2-5; the match to TRBD2 covers 11 bases. V dropped 4 bases and J dropped 2; count of bases not matched to a gene: 6. Per the germline V gene, CDR1 is SGHAT and CDR2 is FQNNGV. The CDR3 sequence is 16 residues long.

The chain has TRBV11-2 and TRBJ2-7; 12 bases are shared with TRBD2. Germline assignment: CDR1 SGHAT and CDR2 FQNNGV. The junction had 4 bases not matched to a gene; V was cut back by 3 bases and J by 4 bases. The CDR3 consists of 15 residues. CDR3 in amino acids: CASSFATSGSYEQYF. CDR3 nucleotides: TGTGCCAGCAGCTTTGCGACTAGCGGGAGTTACGAGCAGTACTTC.

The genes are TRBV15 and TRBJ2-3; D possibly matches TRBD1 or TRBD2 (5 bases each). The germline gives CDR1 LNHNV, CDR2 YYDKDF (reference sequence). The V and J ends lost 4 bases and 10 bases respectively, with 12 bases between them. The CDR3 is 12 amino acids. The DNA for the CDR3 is TGTGCCACCAGCACGGGGCGACGGCCGCAGTATTTT. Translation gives CATSTGRRPQYF.

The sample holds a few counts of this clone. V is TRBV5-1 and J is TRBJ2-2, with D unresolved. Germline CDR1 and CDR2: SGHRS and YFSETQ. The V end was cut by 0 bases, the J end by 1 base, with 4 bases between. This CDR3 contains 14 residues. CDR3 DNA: TGCGCCAGCAGCTTGGCGGTGAACACCGGGGAGCTGTTTTTT. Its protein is CASSLAVNTGELFF.

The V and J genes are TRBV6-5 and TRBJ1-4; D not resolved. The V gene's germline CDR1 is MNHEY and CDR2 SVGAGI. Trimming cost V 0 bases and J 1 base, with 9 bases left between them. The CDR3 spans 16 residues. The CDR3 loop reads CASSYSLGGTNEKLFF. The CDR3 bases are TGTGCCAGCAGTTACTCGCTCGGTGGAACTAATGAAAAACTGTTTTTT.

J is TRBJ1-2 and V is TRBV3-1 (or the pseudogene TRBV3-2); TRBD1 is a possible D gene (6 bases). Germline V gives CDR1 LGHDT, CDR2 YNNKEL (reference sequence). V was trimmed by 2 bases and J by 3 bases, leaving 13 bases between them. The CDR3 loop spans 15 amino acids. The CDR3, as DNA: TGTGCCAGCAGCCAATGGGGGGCTCTGGACTATGGCTACACCTTC. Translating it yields CASSQWGALDYGYTF.

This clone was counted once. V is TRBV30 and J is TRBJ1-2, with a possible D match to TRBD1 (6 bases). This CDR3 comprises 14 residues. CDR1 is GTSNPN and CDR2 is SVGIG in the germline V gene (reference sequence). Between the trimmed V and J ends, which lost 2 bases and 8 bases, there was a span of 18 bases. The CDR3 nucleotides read TGTGCCTGGAGTCAACGGGACACCTGGGGAGGCTACACCTTC. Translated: CAWSQRDTWGGYTF. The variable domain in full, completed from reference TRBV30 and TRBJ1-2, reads SQTIHQWPATLVQPVGSPLSLECTVEGTSNPNLYWYRQAAGRGLQLLFYSVGIGQISSEVPQNLSASRPQDRQFILSSKKLLLSDSGFYLCAWSQRDTWGGYTFGSGTRLTVV.

CDR3 region: CASSISGRGAYEQYF. The CDR3 nucleotides are TGTGCCAGTAGTATTTCTGGGCGGGGGGCCTACGAGCAGTACTTC. The genes are TRBV19 and TRBJ2-7, with 8 bases lining up with TRBD2. CDR1 LNHDA and CDR2 SQIVND come from the germline V gene (reference sequence). The CDR3 sequence is 15 residues long. V lost 3 bases and J lost 2; bases outside the gene matches: 6. Variable domain in full (rest from reference TRBV19 and TRBJ2-7): DGGITQSPKYLFRKEGQNVTLSCEQNLNHDAMYWYRQDPGQGLRLIYYSQIVNDFQKGDIAEGYSVSREKKESFPLTVTSAQKNPTAFYLCASSISGRGAYEQYFGPGTRLTVT.

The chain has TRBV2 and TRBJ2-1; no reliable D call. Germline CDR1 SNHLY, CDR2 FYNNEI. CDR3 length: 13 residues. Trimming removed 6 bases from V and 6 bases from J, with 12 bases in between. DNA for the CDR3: TGTGCCAGCAGAGAGGAAAGGGTCAATGAGCAGTTCTTC. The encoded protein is CASREERVNEQFF.

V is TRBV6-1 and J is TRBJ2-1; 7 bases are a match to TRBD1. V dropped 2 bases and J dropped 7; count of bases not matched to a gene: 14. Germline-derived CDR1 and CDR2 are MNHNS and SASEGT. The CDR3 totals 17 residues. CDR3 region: CASSESRGTVGKNEQFF. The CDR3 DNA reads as TGTGCCAGCAGTGAATCTAGGGGGACAGTCGGTAAAAATGAGCAGTTCTTC.